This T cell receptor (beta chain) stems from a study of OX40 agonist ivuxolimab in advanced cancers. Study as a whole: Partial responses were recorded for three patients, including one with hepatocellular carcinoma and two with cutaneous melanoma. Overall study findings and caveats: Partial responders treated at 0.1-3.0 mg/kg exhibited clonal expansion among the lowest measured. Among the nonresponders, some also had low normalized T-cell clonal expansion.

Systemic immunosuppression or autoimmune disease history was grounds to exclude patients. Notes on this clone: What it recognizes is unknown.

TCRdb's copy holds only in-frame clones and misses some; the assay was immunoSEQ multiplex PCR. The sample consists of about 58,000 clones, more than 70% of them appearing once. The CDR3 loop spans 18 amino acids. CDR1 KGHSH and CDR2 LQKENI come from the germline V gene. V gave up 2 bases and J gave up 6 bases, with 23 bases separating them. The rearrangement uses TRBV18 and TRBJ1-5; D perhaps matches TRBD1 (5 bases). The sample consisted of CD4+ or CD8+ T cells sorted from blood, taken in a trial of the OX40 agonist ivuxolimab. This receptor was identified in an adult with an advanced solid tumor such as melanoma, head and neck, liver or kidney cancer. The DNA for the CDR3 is TGTGCCAGCTCACCAAAGGGGATGGGCCAAGGGGAGGGTCAGCCCCAGCATTTT. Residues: CASSPKGMGQGEGQPQHF.